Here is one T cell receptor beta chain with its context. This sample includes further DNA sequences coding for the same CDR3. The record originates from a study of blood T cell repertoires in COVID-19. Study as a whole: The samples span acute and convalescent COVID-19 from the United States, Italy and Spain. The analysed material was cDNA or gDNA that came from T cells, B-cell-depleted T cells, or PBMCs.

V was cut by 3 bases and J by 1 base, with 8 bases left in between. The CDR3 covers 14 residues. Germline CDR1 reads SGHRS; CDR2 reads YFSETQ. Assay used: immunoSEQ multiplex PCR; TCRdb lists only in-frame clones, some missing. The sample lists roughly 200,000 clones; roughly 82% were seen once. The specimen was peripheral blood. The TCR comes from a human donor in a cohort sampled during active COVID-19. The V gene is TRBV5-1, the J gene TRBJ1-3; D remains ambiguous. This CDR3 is CASSSGSSGNTIYF. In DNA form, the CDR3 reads TGCGCCAGCAGCTCCGGGTCTTCTGGAAACACCATATATTTT.